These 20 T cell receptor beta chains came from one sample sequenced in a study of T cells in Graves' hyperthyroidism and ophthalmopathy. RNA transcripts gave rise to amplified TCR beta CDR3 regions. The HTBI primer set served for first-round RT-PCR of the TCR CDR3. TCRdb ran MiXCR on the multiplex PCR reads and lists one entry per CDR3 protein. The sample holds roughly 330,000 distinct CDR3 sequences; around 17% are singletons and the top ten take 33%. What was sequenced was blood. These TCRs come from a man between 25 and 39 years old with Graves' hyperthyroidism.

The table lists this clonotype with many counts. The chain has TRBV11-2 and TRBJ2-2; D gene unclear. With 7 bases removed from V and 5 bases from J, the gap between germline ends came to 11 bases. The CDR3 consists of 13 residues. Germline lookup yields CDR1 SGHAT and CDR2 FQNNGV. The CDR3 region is CASTPIRTGELFF. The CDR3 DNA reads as TGTGCCAGCACCCCGATTAGGACCGGGGAGCTGTTTTTT. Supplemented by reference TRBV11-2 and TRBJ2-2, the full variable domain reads EAGVAQSPRYKIIEKRQSVAFWCNPISGHATLYWYQQILGQGPKLLIQFQNNGVVDDSQLPKDRFSAERLKGVDSTLKIQPAKLEDSAVYLCASTPIRTGELFFGEGSRLTVL.

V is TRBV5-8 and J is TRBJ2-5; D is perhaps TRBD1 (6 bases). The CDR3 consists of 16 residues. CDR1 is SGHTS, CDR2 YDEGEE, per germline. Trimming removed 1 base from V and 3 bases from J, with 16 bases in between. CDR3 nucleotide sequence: TGTGCCAGCAGCTTGCTCTCCGGGACACCAAAAGAGACCCAGTACTTC. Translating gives CASSLLSGTPKETQYF. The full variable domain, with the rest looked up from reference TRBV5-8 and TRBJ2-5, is EAGVTQSPTHLIKTRGQQATLRCSPISGHTSVYWYQQALGLGLQFLLWYDEGEERNRGNFPPRFSGRQFPNYSSELNVNALELEDSALYLCASSLLSGTPKETQYFGPGTRLLVL.

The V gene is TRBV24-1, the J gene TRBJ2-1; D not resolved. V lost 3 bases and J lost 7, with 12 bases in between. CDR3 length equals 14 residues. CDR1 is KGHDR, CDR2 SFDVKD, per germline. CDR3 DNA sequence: TGTGCCACCAGTGATGAAACTACGGGTAATGAGCAGTTCTTC. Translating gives CATSDETTGNEQFF.

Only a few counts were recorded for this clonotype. DNA for the CDR3: TGTGCCAGCATACGGGACGGTGGGACTGAAGCTTTCTTT. Protein: CASIRDGGTEAFF. The chain links TRBV2 to TRBJ1-1, with D perhaps TRBD1 (5 bases). There are 13 residues in the CDR3. V was clipped by 7 bases and J by 5 bases, with 14 bases between them. Germline CDR1 and CDR2: SNHLY and FYNNEI.

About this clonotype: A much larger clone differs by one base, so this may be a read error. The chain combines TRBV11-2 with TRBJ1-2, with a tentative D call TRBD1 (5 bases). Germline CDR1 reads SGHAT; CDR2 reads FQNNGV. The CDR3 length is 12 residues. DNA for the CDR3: TGTGCCAGCAGCTTAGCAGGGACCGGCTGCACCTTC. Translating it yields CASSLAGTGCTF. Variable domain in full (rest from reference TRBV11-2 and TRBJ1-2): EAGVAQSPRYKIIEKRQSVAFWCNPISGHATLYWYQQILGQGPKLLIQFQNNGVVDDSQLPKDRFSAERLKGVDSTLKIQPAKLEDSAVYLCASSLAGTGCTFGSGTRLTVV.

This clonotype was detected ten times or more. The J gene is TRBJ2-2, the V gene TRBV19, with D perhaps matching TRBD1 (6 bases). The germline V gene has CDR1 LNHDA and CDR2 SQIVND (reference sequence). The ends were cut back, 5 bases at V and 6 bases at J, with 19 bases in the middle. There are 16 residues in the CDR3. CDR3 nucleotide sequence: TGTGCCAGTAGTTCTCGGACAGAGAGGGTGGCCGGGGAGCTGTTTTTT. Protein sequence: CASSSRTERVAGELFF.

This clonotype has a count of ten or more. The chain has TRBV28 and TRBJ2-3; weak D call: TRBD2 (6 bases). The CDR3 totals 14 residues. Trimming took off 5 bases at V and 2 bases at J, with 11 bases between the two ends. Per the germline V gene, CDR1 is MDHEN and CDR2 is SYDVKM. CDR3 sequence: CASSPTSFTDTQYF. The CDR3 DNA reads TGTGCCAGCAGTCCGACTAGTTTCACAGATACGCAGTATTTT.

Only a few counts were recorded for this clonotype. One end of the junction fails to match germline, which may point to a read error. CDR3 coding DNA: TGTGGCAGCAGCCCAGGAGGGCGGTACTACGAGCAGTACTTC. Translating gives CGSSPGGRYYEQYF. The chain combines TRBV7-2 with TRBJ2-7; D might be TRBD2 (6 bases). The CDR3 runs to 14 residues. Germline assignment: CDR1 SGHTA and CDR2 FQGNSA.

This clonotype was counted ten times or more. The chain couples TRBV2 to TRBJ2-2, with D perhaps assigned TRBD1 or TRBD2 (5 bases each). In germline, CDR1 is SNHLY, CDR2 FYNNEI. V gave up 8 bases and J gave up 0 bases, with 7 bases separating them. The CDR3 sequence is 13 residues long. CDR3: CASGTANTGELFF. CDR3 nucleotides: TGTGCCAGCGGGACGGCGAACACCGGGGAGCTGTTTTTT.

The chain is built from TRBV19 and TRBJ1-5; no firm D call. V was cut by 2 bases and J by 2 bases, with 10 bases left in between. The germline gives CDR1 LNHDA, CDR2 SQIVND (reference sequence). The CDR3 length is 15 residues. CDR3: CASSILNSGNQPQHF. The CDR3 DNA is TGTGCCAGTAGTATATTGAACAGCGGCAATCAGCCCCAGCATTTT. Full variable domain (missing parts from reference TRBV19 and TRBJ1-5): DGGITQSPKYLFRKEGQNVTLSCEQNLNHDAMYWYRQDPGQGLRLIYYSQIVNDFQKGDIAEGYSVSREKKESFPLTVTSAQKNPTAFYLCASSILNSGNQPQHFGDGTRLSIL.

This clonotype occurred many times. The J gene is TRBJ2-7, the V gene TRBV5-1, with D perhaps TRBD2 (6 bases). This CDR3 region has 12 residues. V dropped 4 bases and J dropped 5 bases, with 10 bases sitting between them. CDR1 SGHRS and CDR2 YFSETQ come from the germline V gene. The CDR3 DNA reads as TGCGCCAGCAGCGTCTGGAGGGACGAGCAGTACTTC. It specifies CASSVWRDEQYF.

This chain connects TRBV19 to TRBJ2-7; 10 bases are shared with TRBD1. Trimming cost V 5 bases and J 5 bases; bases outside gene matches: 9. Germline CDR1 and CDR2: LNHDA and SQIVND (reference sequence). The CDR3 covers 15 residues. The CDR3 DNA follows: TGTGCCAGTAGTTCCACCGGGACAGGGGACCACGAGCAGTACTTC. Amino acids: CASSSTGTGDHEQYF.

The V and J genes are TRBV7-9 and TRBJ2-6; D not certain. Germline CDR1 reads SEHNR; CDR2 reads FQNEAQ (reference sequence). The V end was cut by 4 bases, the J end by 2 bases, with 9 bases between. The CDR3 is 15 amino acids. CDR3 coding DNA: TGTGCCAGCAGCTATGTACCGCCTGGGGCCAACGTCCTGACTTTC. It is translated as CASSYVPPGANVLTF.

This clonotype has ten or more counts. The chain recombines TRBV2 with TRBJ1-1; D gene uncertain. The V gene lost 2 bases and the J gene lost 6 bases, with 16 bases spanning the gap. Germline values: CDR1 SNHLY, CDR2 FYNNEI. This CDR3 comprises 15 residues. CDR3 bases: TGTGCCAGCAGTGAATTTCTACCGCCCGGGGCTGAAGCTTTCTTT. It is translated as CASSEFLPPGAEAFF.

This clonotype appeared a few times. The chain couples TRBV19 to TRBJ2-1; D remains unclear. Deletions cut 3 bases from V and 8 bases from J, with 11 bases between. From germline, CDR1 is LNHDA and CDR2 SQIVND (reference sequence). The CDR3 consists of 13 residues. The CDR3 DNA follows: TGTGCCAGTAGTATTACTGGGGTCGATGAGCAGTTCTTC. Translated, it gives CASSITGVDEQFF.

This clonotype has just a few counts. The CDR3 sequence is CASSLQGTEQFF. In nucleotides, the CDR3 is TGTGCCAGCAGCTTACAGGGGACTGAGCAGTTCTTC. The chain recombines TRBV7-8 with TRBJ2-1, with a weak D call TRBD1 (6 bases). The V gene's germline CDR1 is SGHVS and CDR2 FQNEAQ. The CDR3 is 12 amino acids. V was pared by 2 bases and J by 9 bases, with 8 bases between. The complete variable domain, with remaining parts taken from reference TRBV7-8 and TRBJ2-1, reads GAGVSQSPRYKVAKRGQDVALRCDPISGHVSLFWYQQALGQGPEFLTYFQNEAQLDKSGLPSDRFFAERPEGSVSTLKIQRTQQEDSAVYLCASSLQGTEQFFGPGTRLTVL.

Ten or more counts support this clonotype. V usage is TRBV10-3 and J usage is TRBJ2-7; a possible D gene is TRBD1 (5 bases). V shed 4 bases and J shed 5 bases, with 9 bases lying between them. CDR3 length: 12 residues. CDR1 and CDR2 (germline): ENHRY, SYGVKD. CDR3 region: CAISGSRDEQYF. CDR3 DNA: TGTGCCATCAGTGGTTCCAGGGACGAGCAGTACTTC.

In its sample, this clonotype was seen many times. CDR3 residues: CAWRENTGELFF. As DNA, the CDR3 is TGTGCCTGGAGGGAGAACACCGGGGAGCTGTTTTTT. The rearrangement uses TRBV30 and TRBJ2-2, with D uncertain. Germline CDR1 is GTSNPN and CDR2 is SVGIG (reference sequence). The CDR3 runs 12 residues. V shed 3 bases and J shed 1 base, with 3 bases lying between them. The full variable domain, rest sourced from reference TRBV30 and TRBJ2-2, is SQTIHQWPATLVQPVGSPLSLECTVEGTSNPNLYWYRQAAGRGLQLLFYSVGIGQISSEVPQNLSASRPQDRQFILSSKKLLLSDSGFYLCAWRENTGELFFGEGSRLTVL.

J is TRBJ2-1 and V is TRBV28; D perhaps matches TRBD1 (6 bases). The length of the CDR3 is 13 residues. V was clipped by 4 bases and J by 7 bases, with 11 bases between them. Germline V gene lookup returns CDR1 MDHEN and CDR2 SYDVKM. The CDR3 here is CASSSTTGNEQFF. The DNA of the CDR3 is TGTGCCAGCAGTTCCACGACAGGTAATGAGCAGTTCTTC.

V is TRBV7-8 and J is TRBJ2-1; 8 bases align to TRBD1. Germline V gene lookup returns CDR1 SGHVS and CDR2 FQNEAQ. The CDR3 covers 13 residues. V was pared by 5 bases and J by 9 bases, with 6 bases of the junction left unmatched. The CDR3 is CASSPSTGGEQFF. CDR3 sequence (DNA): TGTGCCAGCAGCCCATCTACAGGGGGTGAGCAGTTCTTC.